These 12 T cell receptor beta chains originate from one sample sequenced in a study of blood T cell repertoires in COVID-19. Assay used: immunoSEQ multiplex PCR; TCRdb lists only in-frame clones, some missing. The data show 240,000 or so clones, with approximately 82% seen just once and about 1.9% held by the top ten. Sequencing was carried out using peripheral blood. These receptors originate from a woman older than 75 with acute or convalescent COVID-19.

The DNA for the CDR3 is TGCAGTGCTAGTTGGACAGGGTACGATGGCTACACCTTC. Amino acid sequence: CSASWTGYDGYTF. This sequence joins TRBV20-1 and TRBJ1-2; 8 positions match TRBD1. CDR1 and CDR2 (germline): DFQATT, SNEGSKA (reference sequence). The CDR3 contains 13 residues. V gave up 3 bases and J gave up 6 bases; unmatched junction bases: 6.

J is TRBJ1-1 and V is TRBV9; 8 bases match TRBD1. The CDR3 length is 14 residues. From germline, CDR1 is SGDLS and CDR2 YYNGEE. V was clipped by 0 bases and J by 6 bases; unmatched bases: 4. The CDR3 DNA follows: TGTGCCAGCAGCGTAGTCCAGGGGGCTGCTGAAGCTTTCTTT. This codes for CASSVVQGAAEAFF.

The chain couples TRBV7-2 to TRBJ1-1; D not certain. The V end was cut by 2 bases, the J end by 4 bases, with 8 bases between. Germline V gives CDR1 SGHTA, CDR2 FQGNSA. The CDR3 runs 13 residues. CDR3 sequence reads: CASSLIQSTEAFF. The DNA for the CDR3 is TGTGCCAGCAGCTTAATACAGAGCACTGAAGCTTTCTTT.

The CDR3 DNA reads as TGTGCCAGCAGCTTGACAGGTTTCTCTGGAAACACCATATATTTT. Residues: CASSLTGFSGNTIYF. This rearrangement joins TRBV7-6 to TRBJ1-3; possible D gene TRBD1, 6 bases. V was cut by 3 bases and J by 0 bases, with 9 bases left in between. Per germline, CDR1 SGHVS and CDR2 FNYEAQ. This CDR3 contains 15 residues. The full variable domain, rest sourced from reference TRBV7-6 and TRBJ1-3, is GAGVSQSPRYKVTKRGQDVALRCDPISGHVSLYWYRQALGQGPEFLTYFNYEAQQDKSGLPNDRFSAERPEGSISTLTIQRTEQRDSAMYRCASSLTGFSGNTIYFGEGSWLTVV.

The chain combines TRBV30 with TRBJ1-1; TRBD1 is a possible D gene (6 bases). The CDR3 has 11 residues. Germline V gene sequence: CDR1 GTSNPN, CDR2 SVGIG (reference sequence). The V end was cut by 0 bases, the J end by 7 bases, with 6 bases between. CDR3 bases: TGTGCCTGGAGTGTACAGGGTGAAGCTTTCTTT. Its translation: CAWSVQGEAFF.

The CDR3 DNA is TGTGCCAGCAGCTTAGAAGGGCGGGGCCCGGGCACCTTC. Its protein product is CASSLEGRGPGTF. The chain uses TRBV7-9 and TRBJ1-2; possibly TRBD1 for D (5 bases). The CDR3 consists of 13 residues. V was cut by 1 base and J by 13 bases, with 16 bases left in between. Germline V gene sequence: CDR1 SEHNR, CDR2 FQNEAQ (reference sequence).

V gene TRBV7-9 combines with J gene TRBJ2-2; D unclear. The CDR3 contains 14 residues. V was pared by 0 bases and J by 1 base, with 3 bases between. Germline CDR1 and CDR2: SEHNR and FQNEAQ (reference sequence). The CDR3 loop is CASSLARNTGELFF. As DNA, the CDR3 is TGTGCCAGCAGCTTAGCGCGGAACACCGGGGAGCTGTTTTTT.

A word on this clone: Germline is not matched at one junction end, which may reflect a read error. The rearrangement links TRBV19 to TRBJ1-5; 9 bases agree with TRBD1. CDR3 length equals 14 residues. Germline V lookup: CDR1 LNHDA, CDR2 SQIVND (reference sequence). This CDR3 reads CASRIDRGNQPQHF. The CDR3 coding sequence is TGTGCCAGTAGGATAGACAGGGGGAATCAGCCCCAGCATTTT.

The chain has TRBV15 and TRBJ2-7, with 9 bases matching TRBD1. The CDR3 is made up of 14 amino acids. Germline CDR1 LNHNV, CDR2 YYDKDF (reference sequence). V was pared by 5 bases and J by 7 bases, with 9 bases of the junction left unmatched. The chain's CDR3 is CATSRTRDRDEQYF. CDR3 nucleotides: TGTGCCACCAGCCGGACCCGGGACAGGGATGAGCAGTACTTC.

J is TRBJ1-6 and V is TRBV7-9; 8 bases line up with TRBD1. V dropped 4 bases and J dropped 10; count of bases not matched to a gene: 3. CDR3 size: 13 residues. CDR1 is SEHNR and CDR2 is FQNEAQ in the germline V gene (reference sequence). CDR3 DNA: TGTGCCAGCAGCTCGACAGGGGTCTCACCCCTCCACTTT. As protein: CASSSTGVSPLHF.

This chain uses TRBV7-3 with TRBJ2-3; a possible D gene is TRBD1 (6 bases). V was shortened by 1 base and J by 1 base, with 18 bases between the two germline ends. Germline-derived CDR1 and CDR2 are SGHTA and FQGTGA. The CDR3 has 18 residues. DNA for the CDR3: TGTGCCAGCAGCTTAAAGCCCCCGGGACAAGTAGGCACAGATACGCAGTATTTT. Amino acid sequence: CASSLKPPGQVGTDTQYF. Drawing the rest from reference TRBV7-3 and TRBJ2-3, the complete variable domain is GAGVSQTPSNKVTEKGKYVELRCDPISGHTALYWYRQSLGQGPEFLIYFQGTGAADDSGLPNDRFFAVRPEGSVSTLKIQRTERGDSAVYLCASSLKPPGQVGTDTQYFGPGTRLTVL.

For the CDR3, the DNA is TGTGCCAGCAACGGGGGCGGGGGCCTTGAGCAGTTCTTC. Its protein product is CASNGGGGLEQFF. The rearrangement links TRBV11-2 to TRBJ2-1, with D maybe TRBD2 (7 bases). The germline gives CDR1 SGHAT, CDR2 FQNNGV. The CDR3 runs to 13 residues. V lost 7 bases to trimming and J lost 9 bases, with 16 bases between them.